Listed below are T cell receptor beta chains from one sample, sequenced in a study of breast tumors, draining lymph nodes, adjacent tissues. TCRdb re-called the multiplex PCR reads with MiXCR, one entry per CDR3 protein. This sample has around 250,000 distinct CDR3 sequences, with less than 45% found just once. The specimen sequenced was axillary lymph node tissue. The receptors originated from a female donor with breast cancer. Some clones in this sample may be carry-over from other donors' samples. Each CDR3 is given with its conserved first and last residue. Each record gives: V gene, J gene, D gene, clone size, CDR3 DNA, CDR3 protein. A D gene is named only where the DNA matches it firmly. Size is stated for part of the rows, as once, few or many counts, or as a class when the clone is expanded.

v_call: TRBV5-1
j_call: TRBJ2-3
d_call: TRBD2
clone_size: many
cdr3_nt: TGCGCCAGCAGCCCCACGGAGCGGGGGGGCTTGGATACGCAGTATTTT
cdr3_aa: CASSPTERGGLDTQYF

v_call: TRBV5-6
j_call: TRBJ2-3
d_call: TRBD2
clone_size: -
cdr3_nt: TGTGCCAGCAGCCCGGGACTAGCGGAGAGTGGGACAGATACGCAGTATTTT
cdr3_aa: CASSPGLAESGTDTQYF

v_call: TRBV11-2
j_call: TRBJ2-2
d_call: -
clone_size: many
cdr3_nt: TGTGCCAGCAGCTTAGGCTGGGGTACCGGGGAGCTGTTTTTT
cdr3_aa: CASSLGWGTGELFF

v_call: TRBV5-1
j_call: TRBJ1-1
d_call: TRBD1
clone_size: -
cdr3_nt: TGCGCCAGCAGCTGGTTTGGGACAGGGACGGTGAACACTGAAGCTTTCTTT
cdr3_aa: CASSWFGTGTVNTEAFF

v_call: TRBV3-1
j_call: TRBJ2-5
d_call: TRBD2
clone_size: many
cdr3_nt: TGTGCCAGCAGCCTCCGGACTAGCGGGACGGAGACCCAGTACTTC
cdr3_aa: CASSLRTSGTETQYF

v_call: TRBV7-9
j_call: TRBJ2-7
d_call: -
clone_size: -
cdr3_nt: TGTGCCAGCAGCCCTCCGGGACCTCTAACCGGGGGCACTTCCTACGAGCAGTACTTC
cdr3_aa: CASSPPGPLTGGTSYEQYF

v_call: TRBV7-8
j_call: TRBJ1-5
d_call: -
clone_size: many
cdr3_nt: TGTGCCAGCAGCGCGATCCGGGGCTTTAATCAGCCCCAGCATTTT
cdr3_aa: CASSAIRGFNQPQHF

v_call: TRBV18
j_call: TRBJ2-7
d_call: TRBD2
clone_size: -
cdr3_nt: TGTGCCAGCTCACCAAGCGGGACGGAATACGAGCAGTACTTC
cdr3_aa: CASSPSGTEYEQYF

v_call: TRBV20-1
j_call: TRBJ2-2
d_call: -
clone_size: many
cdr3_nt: TGCAGTGCTAGAGACGGGAGGAACACCGGGGAGCTGTTTTTT
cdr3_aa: CSARDGRNTGELFF

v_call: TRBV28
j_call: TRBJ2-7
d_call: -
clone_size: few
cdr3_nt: TGTGCCAGCAGCGTGGAGGGGCGCGGAAACAGGGAGCAGTACTTC
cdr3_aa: CASSVEGRGNREQYF

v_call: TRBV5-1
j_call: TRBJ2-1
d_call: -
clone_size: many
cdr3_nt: TGCGCCAGCAGACGGACGGTCAACTATGAGCAGTTCTTC
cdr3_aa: CASRRTVNYEQFF

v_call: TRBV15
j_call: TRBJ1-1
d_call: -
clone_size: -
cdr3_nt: TGTGCCACCAGCCAGGGTTACACTGAAGCTTTCTTT
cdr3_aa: CATSQGYTEAFF

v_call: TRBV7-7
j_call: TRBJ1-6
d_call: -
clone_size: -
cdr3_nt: TGTGCTAGCAGCCCAGTTCAGGGCCTTTCACCCCTCCACTTT
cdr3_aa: CASSPVQGLSPLHF

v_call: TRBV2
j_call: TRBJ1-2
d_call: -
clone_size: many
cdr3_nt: TGTGCCAGCAGTGCCGACAGCGTGGTTGGCTACACCTTC
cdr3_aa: CASSADSVVGYTF

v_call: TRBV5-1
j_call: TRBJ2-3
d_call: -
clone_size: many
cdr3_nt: TGCGCCAGCAAGATCCAGGGAGGCTCGTTCACAGATACGCAGTATTTT
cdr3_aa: CASKIQGGSFTDTQYF

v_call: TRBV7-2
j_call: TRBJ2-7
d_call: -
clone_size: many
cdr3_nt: TGTGCCAGCAGCCGGGACCGTAGCTCCTACGAGCAGTACTTC
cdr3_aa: CASSRDRSSYEQYF

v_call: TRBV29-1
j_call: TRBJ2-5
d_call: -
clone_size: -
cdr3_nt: TGCAGCGTTGCGCAGACTGGCTACCAAGAGACCCAGTACTTC
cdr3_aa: CSVAQTGYQETQYF

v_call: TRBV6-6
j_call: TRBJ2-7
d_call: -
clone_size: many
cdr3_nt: TGTGCCAGCAGTACACCCTCCTACGAGCAGTACTTC
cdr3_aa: CASSTPSYEQYF

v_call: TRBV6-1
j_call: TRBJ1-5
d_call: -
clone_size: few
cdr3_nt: TGTGCCAGCAGTGAATCGATGGGACAGCCCCAGCATTTT
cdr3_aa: CASSESMGQPQHF

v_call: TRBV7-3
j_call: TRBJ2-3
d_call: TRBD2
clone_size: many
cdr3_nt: TGTGCCAGCAGTCGCGGGGGGTTGGATACGCAGTATTTT
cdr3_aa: CASSRGGLDTQYF

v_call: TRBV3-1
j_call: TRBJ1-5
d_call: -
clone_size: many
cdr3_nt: TGTGCCAGCAGCTCCGGACAGCTCAATCAGCCCCAGCATTTT
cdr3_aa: CASSSGQLNQPQHF

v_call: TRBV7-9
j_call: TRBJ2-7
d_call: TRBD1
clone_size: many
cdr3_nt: TGTGCCAGCAGCTTAGGGACAGGGGCCGGCGAGCAGTACTTC
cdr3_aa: CASSLGTGAGEQYF

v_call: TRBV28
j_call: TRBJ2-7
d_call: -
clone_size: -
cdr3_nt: TGTGCCAGCAGTTCGGCCGTCCAAAGCTCCTACGAGCAGTACTTC
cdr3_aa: CASSSAVQSSYEQYF

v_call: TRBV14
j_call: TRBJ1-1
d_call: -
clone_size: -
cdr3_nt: TGTGCCAGCAGTCACATGGAGAACACTGAAGCTTTCTTT
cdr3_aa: CASSHMENTEAFF

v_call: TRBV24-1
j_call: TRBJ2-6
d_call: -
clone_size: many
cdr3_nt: TGTGCCACCAGTGATGGGGCGAGGGGTGCGGCTGGGGCCAACGTCCTGACTTTC
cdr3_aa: CATSDGARGAAGANVLTF

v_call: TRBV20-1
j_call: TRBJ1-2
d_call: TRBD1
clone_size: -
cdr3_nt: TGCAGTGCAGGACCGGGACAGTCTGGCTCCACCTTC
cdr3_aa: CSAGPGQSGSTF

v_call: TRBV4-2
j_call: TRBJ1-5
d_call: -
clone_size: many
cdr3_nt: TGTGCCAGCAGCCAAGATGGGGGCAGCAATCAGCCCCAGCATTTT
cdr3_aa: CASSQDGGSNQPQHF

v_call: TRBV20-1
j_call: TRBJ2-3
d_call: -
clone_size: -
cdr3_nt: TGCAGGGCAGGAGTCACAGATACGCAGTATTTT
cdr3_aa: CRAGVTDTQYF

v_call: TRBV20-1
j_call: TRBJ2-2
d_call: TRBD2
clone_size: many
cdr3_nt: TGCAGTGCTAGAGATATGGCGGGAGGGAAAACCGGGGAGCTGTTTTTT
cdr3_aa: CSARDMAGGKTGELFF

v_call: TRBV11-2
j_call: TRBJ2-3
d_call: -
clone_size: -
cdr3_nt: TGTGCCAGCAGCTACGGGGGGCTTCCAGATACGCAGTATTTT
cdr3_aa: CASSYGGLPDTQYF

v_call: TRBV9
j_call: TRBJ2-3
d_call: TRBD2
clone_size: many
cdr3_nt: TGTGCCAGCCGACTAGCGGGGCGCACAGATACGCAGTATTTT
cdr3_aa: CASRLAGRTDTQYF

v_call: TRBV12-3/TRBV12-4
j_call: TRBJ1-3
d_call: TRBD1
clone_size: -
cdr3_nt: TGTGCCAGCCGAGGGACAGGGCTTGATCTGCGCGGCTACACCATATATTTT
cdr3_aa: CASRGTGLDLRGYTIYF

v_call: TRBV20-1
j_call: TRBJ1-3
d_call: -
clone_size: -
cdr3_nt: TGCAGTGCTAGACCGGGCTCTGGAAACACCTTATATTTT
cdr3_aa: CSARPGSGNTLYF

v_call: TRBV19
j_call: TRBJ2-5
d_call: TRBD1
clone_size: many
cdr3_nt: TGTGCCAGTAGTATGGAATGGGGACAGATCAATCAAGAGACCCAGTACTTC
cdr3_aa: CASSMEWGQINQETQYF

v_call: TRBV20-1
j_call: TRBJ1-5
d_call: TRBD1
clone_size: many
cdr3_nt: TGCAGTGCTAGAGCGGGACAGACTTTCAATCAGCCCCAGCATTTT
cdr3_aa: CSARAGQTFNQPQHF

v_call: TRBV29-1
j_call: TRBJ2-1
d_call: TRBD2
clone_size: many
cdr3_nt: TGCAGCACTCACCGGACTAGCGGGGGGGTGTTCTATGAGCAGTTCTTC
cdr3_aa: CSTHRTSGGVFYEQFF

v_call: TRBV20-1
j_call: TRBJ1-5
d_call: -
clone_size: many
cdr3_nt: TGCAGTGCAATAACAGGGCTAGGGACAAATCAGCCCCAGCATTTT
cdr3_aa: CSAITGLGTNQPQHF

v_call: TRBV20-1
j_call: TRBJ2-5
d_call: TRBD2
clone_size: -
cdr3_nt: TGCAGTGCGTCAGGTGGAGATAGGAAGCGGGGAGAGACCCAGTACTTC
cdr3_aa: CSASGGDRKRGETQYF

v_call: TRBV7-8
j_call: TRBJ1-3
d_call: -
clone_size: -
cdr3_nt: TGTGCCAGCAGCTTAGGTCGGGGCCACTCTGGAAACACCATATATTTT
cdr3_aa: CASSLGRGHSGNTIYF

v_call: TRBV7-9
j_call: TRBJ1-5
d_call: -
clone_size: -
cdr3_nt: TGTGCCAGCAGCTTAGTCCAGAGCCACACAGGTACGCAGCATTTT
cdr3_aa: CASSLVQSHTGTQHF

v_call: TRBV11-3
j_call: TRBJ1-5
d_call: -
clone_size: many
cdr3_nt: TGTGCCAGCAGCTTAGCTTGGAACATTAGCAATCAGCCCCAGCATTTT
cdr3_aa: CASSLAWNISNQPQHF

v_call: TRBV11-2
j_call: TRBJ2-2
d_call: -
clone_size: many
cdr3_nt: TGTGCCAGCAGCTTAGGCCGGTTGAACACCGGGGAGCTGTTTTTT
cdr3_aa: CASSLGRLNTGELFF

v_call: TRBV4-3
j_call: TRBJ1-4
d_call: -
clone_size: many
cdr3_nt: TGCGCCAGCAGCCAAGGGGTATCCGGGGCCCGATTATCAACTAATGAAAAACTGTTTTTT
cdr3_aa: CASSQGVSGARLSTNEKLFF

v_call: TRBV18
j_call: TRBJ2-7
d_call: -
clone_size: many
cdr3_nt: TGTGCCAGCTCACCAGTAAAGAACTCCTACGAGCAGTACTTC
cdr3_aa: CASSPVKNSYEQYF

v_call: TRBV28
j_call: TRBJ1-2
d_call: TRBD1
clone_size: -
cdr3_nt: TGTGCCAGCAGTTTTGGAGGACAGGGCGTTCGTTCTGGCTACACCTTC
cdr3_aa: CASSFGGQGVRSGYTF